The 19 T cell receptor beta chains presented below share a single source sample, sequenced in a study of cytomegalovirus exposure and HLA in healthy donors. The PCR employed 60 Vbeta primers together with 13 Jbeta primers. Profiling relied on immunoSEQ multiplex PCR, and the TCRdb table lists in-frame clones only, not all of them. The sample consists of 100,000 to 150,000 clones, over 75% of them appearing once. The sequencing sample was made of PBMCs. The source is a male donor in good health and CMV-seropositive.

This clone has only one observation. The chain employs TRBV11-3 and TRBJ2-3, with D perhaps TRBD2 (7 bases). Germline loops: CDR1 SGHNT, CDR2 YENEEA. The CDR3 is made up of 18 amino acids. Trimming took 2 bases from V and 2 from J, leaving 20 bases between them. The CDR3 here is CASSLSRREGVITDTQYF. Written as DNA, the CDR3 is TGTGCCAGCAGCTTATCCCGGAGGGAGGGGGTGATCACAGATACGCAGTATTTT.

The chain carries TRBV6-1 and TRBJ2-3, with 9 bases fitting TRBD2. V gave up 3 bases and J gave up 4 bases; unmatched junction bases: 5. The CDR3 has 15 amino acids. Germline V lookup: CDR1 MNHNS, CDR2 SASEGT. The CDR3: CASSEVAGAPDTQYF. CDR3 in DNA: TGTGCCAGCAGTGAGGTAGCGGGAGCCCCAGATACGCAGTATTTT.

The chain joins TRBV28 to TRBJ2-2, with 12 bases that match TRBD2. Trimming removed 5 bases from V and 2 bases from J; junction bases left unmatched: 6. The CDR3 loop spans 17 amino acids. Germline loops: CDR1 MDHEN, CDR2 SYDVKM. The CDR3 is CASSIGTSGPNTGELFF. CDR3 sequence (DNA): TGTGCCAGCAGTATTGGGACTAGCGGGCCTAACACCGGGGAGCTGTTTTTT.

This rearrangement joins TRBV19 to TRBJ2-2, with D hard to call. The length of the CDR3 is 13 residues. The V end was cut by 6 bases, the J end by 4 bases, with 9 bases between. Germline V gene sequence: CDR1 LNHDA, CDR2 SQIVND (reference sequence). DNA for the CDR3: TGTGCCAGTAGACGTAGTATCACCGGGGAGCTGTTTTTT. It encodes CASRRSITGELFF.

The chain carries TRBV5-4 and TRBJ2-2; 12 bases line up with TRBD2. Germline V lookup: CDR1 SGHNT, CDR2 YYREEE (reference sequence). This CDR3 is 16 amino acids long. J lost 4 bases, V lost 1 base, and 2 bases had no gene match. As DNA, the CDR3 is TGTGCCAGCAGCTTGCCACTAGCGGGGGGCACCGGGGAGCTGTTTTTT. This codes for CASSLPLAGGTGELFF.

The chain has TRBV29-1 and TRBJ1-1, with 10 positions matching TRBD1. The CDR3 is 13 residues long. Germline values: CDR1 SQVTM, CDR2 ANQGSEA. Trimming cost V 7 bases and J 2 bases; bases outside gene matches: 4. CDR3 protein: CSGDRGYNTEAFF. The CDR3 DNA reads TGCAGCGGGGACAGGGGATATAACACTGAAGCTTTCTTT.

V is TRBV29-1 and J is TRBJ2-7, with TRBD1 identical over 9 bases. This CDR3 region has 14 residues. After removal of 4 bases from V and 7 bases from J, the junction contained 11 bases not matched to a gene. Germline-derived CDR1 and CDR2 are SQVTM and ANQGSEA. CDR3 nucleotides: TGCAGCGTTGTCGCCGGGACAGGGAGACGGGAGCAGTACTTC. This sequence encodes CSVVAGTGRREQYF.

This chain connects TRBV7-2 to TRBJ1-4; possible D gene TRBD1, 5 bases. V lost 2 bases to trimming and J lost 5 bases, with 12 bases between them. The CDR3 totals 15 residues. Germline V gene data show CDR1 as SGHTA and CDR2 as FQGNSA. The CDR3 spells CASSLLGRGNEKLFF. CDR3 DNA sequence: TGTGCCAGCAGCTTATTGGGCCGGGGGAATGAAAAACTGTTTTTT.

V gene TRBV9 combines with J gene TRBJ2-7, with D perhaps matching TRBD2 (5 bases). This CDR3 is built from 14 residues. Germline V CDR1 and CDR2: SGDLS, YYNGEE. The V end was cut by 0 bases, the J end by 0 bases, with 7 bases between. The CDR3: CASSVGTFSYEQYF. The DNA for the CDR3 is TGTGCCAGCAGCGTAGGGACTTTCTCCTACGAGCAGTACTTC.

CDR3 amino acids: CASSIEVGLAIEQYF. The DNA of the CDR3 is TGTGCCAGTAGTATCGAGGTGGGACTAGCGATCGAGCAGTACTTC. J is TRBJ2-7 and V is TRBV19; TRBD2 aligns across 10 bases. Germline assignment: CDR1 LNHDA and CDR2 SQIVND (reference sequence). The CDR3 contains 15 residues. The V segment lost 3 bases and the J segment 6 bases; nucleotides outside the gene matches: 8.

This chain joins TRBV5-1 and TRBJ2-1, with 15 bases lining up with TRBD2. V lost 3 bases to trimming and J lost 7 bases; unmatched junction nucleotides: 8. The germline V gene encodes CDR1 SGHRS and CDR2 YFSETQ. The CDR3 is made up of 17 amino acids. The CDR3 nucleotides are TGCGCCAGCAGCTGGGGACTAGCGGGAGGTCAGGTGAATGAGCAGTTCTTC. Protein: CASSWGLAGGQVNEQFF.

A few counts support this clone. This chain links TRBV5-6 with TRBJ1-1; TRBD1 might be the D (5 bases). Per the germline V gene, CDR1 is SGHDT and CDR2 is YYEEEE. The CDR3 runs to 14 residues. Trimming took off 7 bases at V and 4 bases at J, with 17 bases between the two ends. CDR3 protein: CASGRQGGGTEAFF. The DNA of the CDR3 is TGTGCCAGCGGGCGGCAGGGCGGCGGCACTGAAGCTTTCTTT.

The V gene is TRBV18, the J gene TRBJ2-1, with 7 positions matching TRBD1. V gave up 4 bases and J gave up 4 bases; unmatched junction bases: 4. CDR3 length equals 14 residues. Germline loops: CDR1 KGHSH, CDR2 LQKENI. The CDR3 loop is CASSLRDSYNEQFF. The DNA for the CDR3 is TGTGCCAGCTCACTCAGGGACAGTTACAATGAGCAGTTCTTC.

The V and J genes are TRBV14 and TRBJ2-2; D perhaps matches TRBD2 (5 bases). Per the germline V gene, CDR1 is SGHDN and CDR2 is FVKESK. The CDR3 spans 17 residues. Trimming took off 0 bases at V and 2 bases at J, with 13 bases between the two ends. The CDR3 DNA reads TGTGCCAGCAGCCAAGATATGAGGGAGAGAAACACCGGGGAGCTGTTTTTT. Protein product: CASSQDMRERNTGELFF. The full variable domain, rest sourced from reference TRBV14 and TRBJ2-2, is EAGVTQFPSHSVIEKGQTVTLRCDPISGHDNLYWYRRVMGKEIKFLLHFVKESKQDESGMPNNRFLAERTGGTYSTLKVQPAELEDSGVYFCASSQDMRERNTGELFFGEGSRLTVL.

In nucleotides, the CDR3 is TGTGCCAGCAGTGTTACTAGCGGGAGGGTTGGGCAGTACTTC. The encoded protein is CASSVTSGRVGQYF. V and J are TRBV6-1 and TRBJ2-5; 13 bases align to TRBD2. The CDR3 runs to 14 residues. The germline gives CDR1 MNHNS, CDR2 SASEGT. The ends lost 4 bases at V and 11 bases at J; junction bases unmatched: 7.

This chain joins TRBV6-5 and TRBJ2-5, with TRBD2 matching over 15 bases. The CDR3 extends over 14 amino acids. The V gene's germline CDR1 is MNHEY and CDR2 SVGAGI. V was clipped by 8 bases and J by 11 bases; unmatched bases: 9. CDR3 protein: CASGRTSGRGEQYF. CDR3 bases: TGTGCCAGCGGGCGGACTAGCGGGAGGGGTGAGCAGTACTTC.

This CDR3 is CASSPGQGVNYGYTF. CDR3 nucleotides: TGTGCCAGCAGCCCGGGACAGGGGGTCAACTATGGCTACACCTTC. The chain has TRBV7-9 and TRBJ1-2; 11 bases agree with TRBD1. CDR1 and CDR2 (germline): SEHNR, FQNEAQ (reference sequence). The CDR3 is 15 amino acids. The junction had 4 bases not matched to a gene; V was cut back by 5 bases and J by 2 bases.

With respect to this clone: The same CDR3 can be traced to other DNA sequences in this sample. The chain is built from TRBV7-2 and TRBJ1-4; weak D call: TRBD1 (5 bases). Trimming took 5 bases from V and 5 from J, leaving 9 bases between them. The CDR3 runs to 13 residues. Germline CDR1 and CDR2: SGHTA and FQGNSA. The CDR3 spells CASSRGLNEKLFF. CDR3 nucleotides: TGTGCCAGCAGCAGGGGATTAAATGAAAAACTGTTTTTT.

This chain joins TRBV5-6 and TRBJ2-1, with 7 bases fitting TRBD2. The germline gives CDR1 SGHDT, CDR2 YYEEEE. With V trimmed by 0 bases and J by 4 bases, 4 bases remained unmatched. CDR3 length equals 15 residues. The CDR3 reads CASSLGGGGYNEQFF. In DNA, the CDR3 is TGTGCCAGCAGCTTGGGGGGGGGTGGATACAATGAGCAGTTCTTC.